This T cell receptor beta chain was recorded in a study of blood T cell repertoires in COVID-19. In the study overall: Sources were T cells, B-cell-depleted T cells, or PBMCs; the material itself was cDNA or gDNA.

Generated by immunoSEQ multiplex PCR, the TCRdb table keeps only in-frame clones and is missing some. The repertoire holds about 76,000 clones, with 70% to 90% as singletons. The germline gives CDR1 SQVTM, CDR2 ANQGSEA. This CDR3 has 13 amino acids. V shed 7 bases and J shed 1 base, with 13 bases lying between them. Sequencing used peripheral blood. The chain joins TRBV29-1 to TRBJ1-1; maybe TRBD1 (6 bases). This sequence was found in a man aged 30 to 45 with acute or convalescent COVID-19. CDR3 in DNA: TGCAGCGGGACGCAGGGGACGAACACTGAAGCTTTCTTT. As protein: CSGTQGTNTEAFF.